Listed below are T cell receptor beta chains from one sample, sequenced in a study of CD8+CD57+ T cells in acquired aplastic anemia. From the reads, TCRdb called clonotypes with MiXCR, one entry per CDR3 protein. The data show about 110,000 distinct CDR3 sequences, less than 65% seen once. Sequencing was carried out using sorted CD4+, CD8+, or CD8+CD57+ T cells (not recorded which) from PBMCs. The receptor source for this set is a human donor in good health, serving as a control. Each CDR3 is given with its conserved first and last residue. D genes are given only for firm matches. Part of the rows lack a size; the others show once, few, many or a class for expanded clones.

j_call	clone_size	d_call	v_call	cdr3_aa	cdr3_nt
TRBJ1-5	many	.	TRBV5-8	CASRRGFQPQHF	TGTGCCAGCAGGAGGGGGTTCCAGCCCCAGCATTTT
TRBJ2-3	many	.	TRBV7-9	CASSDGTDTQYF	TGTGCCAGCAGCGACGGCACAGATACGCAGTATTTT
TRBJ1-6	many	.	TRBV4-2	CASSREDWGAQNSPLHF	TGTGCCAGCAGCCGAGAAGATTGGGGGGCGCAAAATTCACCCCTCCACTTT
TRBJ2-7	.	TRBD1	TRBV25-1	CASRGTGQNYEQYF	TGTGCCAGCAGAGGGACAGGGCAGAACTACGAGCAGTACTTC
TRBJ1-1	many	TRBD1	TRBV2	CASSDLTLTRTGWAFF	TGTGCCAGCAGTGATCTCACTCTAACCCGGACAGGTTGGGCTTTCTTT
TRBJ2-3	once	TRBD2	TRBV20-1	CSAATSWRPDTQYF	TGCAGTGCCGCGACTAGCTGGCGGCCGGATACGCAGTATTTT
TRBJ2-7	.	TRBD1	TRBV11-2	CASSYSITGAYEQYF	TGTGCCAGCAGTTACTCGATTACAGGGGCCTACGAGCAGTACTTC
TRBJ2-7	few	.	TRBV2	CASCRRGNEQYF	TGTGCCAGCTGTCGACGGGGTAACGAGCAGTACTTC
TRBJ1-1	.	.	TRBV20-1	CSARDEGVRGEAFF	TGCAGTGCTAGAGATGAAGGGGTGCGGGGTGAAGCTTTCTTT
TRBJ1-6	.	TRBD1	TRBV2	CASKPDRDNSPLHF	TGTGCCAGCAAGCCCGACAGGGATAATTCACCCCTCCACTTT
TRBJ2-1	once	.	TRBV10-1	CASSGRVSYEQFF	TGCGCCAGCAGTGGCAGGGTCTCCTACGAGCAGTTCTTC
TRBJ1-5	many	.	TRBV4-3	CASSQDKVGQPQHF	TGCGCCAGCAGCCAAGATAAGGTGGGTCAGCCCCAGCATTTT
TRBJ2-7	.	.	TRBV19	CASSIGVNSYEQYF	TGTGCCAGTAGTATCGGCGTGAACTCCTACGAGCAGTACTTC
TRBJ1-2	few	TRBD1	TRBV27	CASSLSQGAVYGYTF	TGTGCCAGCAGTTTATCCCAGGGGGCGGTGTATGGCTACACCTTC
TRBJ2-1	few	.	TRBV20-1	CSAKDGDNEQFF	TGCAGTGCTAAGGACGGAGACAATGAGCAGTTCTTC
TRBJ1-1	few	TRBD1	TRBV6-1	CASSRTGGNTEAFF	TGTGCCAGCAGTCGGACAGGGGGGAACACTGAAGCTTTCTTT
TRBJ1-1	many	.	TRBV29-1	CSVGGGYTEAFF	TGCAGCGTTGGAGGGGGGTACACTGAAGCTTTCTTT
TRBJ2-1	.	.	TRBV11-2	CASSLEWDWVYNEQFF	TGTGCCAGCAGCTTGGAATGGGACTGGGTTTACAATGAGCAGTTCTTC
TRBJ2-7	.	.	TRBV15	CATSSSTSLNCEQYF	TGTGCCACCAGCAGTTCAACTAGCCTAAACTGCGAGCAGTACTTC
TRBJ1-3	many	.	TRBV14	CASSRTDRSGNTIYF	TGTGCCAGCAGCCGGACAGACCGCTCTGGAAACACCATATATTTT
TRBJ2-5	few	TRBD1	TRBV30	CAWSPATGALGTQYF	TGTGCCTGGAGTCCGGCGACAGGGGCTTTGGGAACCCAGTACTTC
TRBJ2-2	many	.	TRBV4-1	CASSQDKNTGELFF	TGCGCCAGCAGCCAAGACAAGAACACCGGGGAGCTGTTTTTT
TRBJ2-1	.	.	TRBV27	CASSPQGEYNEQFF	TGTGCCAGCAGTCCCCAGGGAGAGTACAATGAGCAGTTCTTC
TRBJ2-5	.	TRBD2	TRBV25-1	CASSEFSGGGWETRYF	TGTGCCAGCAGTGAGTTTAGCGGGGGGGGATGGGAGACCCGGTACTTC
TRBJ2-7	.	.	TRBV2	CASSRTALRYEQYF	TGTGCCAGCAGCAGGACGGCACTACGCTACGAGCAGTACTTC
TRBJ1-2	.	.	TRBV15	CATSRVVIGQNYGYTF	TGTGCCACCAGCAGAGTGGTTATCGGACAAAACTATGGCTACACCTTC
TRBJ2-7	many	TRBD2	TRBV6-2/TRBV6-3	CASSYGEVRLAGGPEQYF	TGTGCCAGCAGTTACGGCGAGGTTCGACTAGCGGGGGGGCCCGAGCAGTACTTC
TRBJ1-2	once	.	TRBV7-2	CASSLGTFYGYTF	TGTGCCAGCAGCTTGGGGACCTTCTATGGCTACACCTTC
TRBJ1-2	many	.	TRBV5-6	CASRVMGRGDYGYTF	TGTGCCAGCAGGGTAATGGGGCGAGGAGACTATGGCTACACCTTC
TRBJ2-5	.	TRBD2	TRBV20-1	CSASPPSGGAETQYF	TGCAGTGCTAGTCCCCCTAGCGGGGGGGCGGAGACCCAGTACTTC
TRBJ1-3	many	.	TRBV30	CAWSLNTIYF	TGTGCCTGGAGTCTTAACACCATATATTTT
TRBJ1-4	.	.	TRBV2	CASSDRSNEKLFF	TGTGCCAGCAGTGACAGATCTAATGAAAAACTGTTTTTT
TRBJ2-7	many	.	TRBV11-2	CASSITGHSYEQYF	TGTGCCAGCAGCATTACAGGGCACTCCTACGAGCAGTACTTC
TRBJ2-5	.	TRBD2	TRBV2	CASSPSGGRWTQYF	TGTGCCAGCAGCCCTAGCGGGGGGCGGTGGACCCAGTACTTC
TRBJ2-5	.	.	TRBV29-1	CSVAQGSQGTQYF	.
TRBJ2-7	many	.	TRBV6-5	CASSYSGTGIQEQYF	TGTGCCAGCAGTTACTCTGGGACCGGGATTCAGGAGCAGTACTTC
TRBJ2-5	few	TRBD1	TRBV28	CASSRGQARETQYF	TGTGCCAGCAGTCGGGGACAGGCACGGGAGACCCAGTACTTC
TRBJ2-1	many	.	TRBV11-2	CASSSEGVGYNEQFF	TGTGCCAGCAGCTCGGAGGGGGTGGGGTACAATGAGCAGTTCTTC
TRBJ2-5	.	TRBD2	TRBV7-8	CASSPTGLAGLQTQYF	TGTGCCAGCAGCCCTACGGGACTAGCGGGGTTGCAGACTCAGTACTTC
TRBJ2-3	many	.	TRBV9	CASSAPLGSQYF	TGTGCCAGCAGCGCCCCTCTGGGTTCGCAGTATTTT
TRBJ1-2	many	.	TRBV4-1	CASSQPSPKTNGYTF	TGCGCCAGCAGCCAACCCTCCCCCAAGACGAATGGCTACACCTTC
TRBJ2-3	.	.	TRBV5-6	CASRRGASTDTQYF	TGTGCCAGCAGACGAGGGGCGAGCACAGATACGCAGTATTTT
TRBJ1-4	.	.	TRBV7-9	CASGTEANEKLFF	TGTGCCAGCGGGACCGAGGCTAATGAAAAACTGTTTTTT
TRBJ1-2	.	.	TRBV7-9	CASSFPDGGYTF	TGTGCCAGCAGCTTCCCGGACGGTGGCTACACCTTC
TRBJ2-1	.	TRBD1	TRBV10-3	CAISDSGGTGYNEQFF	TGTGCCATCAGTGATTCGGGTGGGACAGGCTACAATGAGCAGTTCTTC
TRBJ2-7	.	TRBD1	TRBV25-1	CASSGSGTGAEQYF	TGTGCCAGCAGCGGATCCGGGACAGGGGCGGAGCAGTACTTC
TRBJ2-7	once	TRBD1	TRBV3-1	CASRRPGQGPREQYF	TGTGCCAGCAGACGACCGGGACAGGGCCCTCGGGAGCAGTACTTC
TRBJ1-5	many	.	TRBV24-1	CATSETQGEPQHF	TGTGCCACCAGTGAGACCCAGGGAGAGCCCCAGCATTTT
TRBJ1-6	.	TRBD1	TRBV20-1	CSARATGENSPLHF	TGCAGTGCTAGAGCCACAGGGGAGAATTCACCCCTCCACTTT
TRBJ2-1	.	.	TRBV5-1	CASRGASSYNEQFF	TGCGCCAGCAGGGGGGCGAGCTCCTACAATGAGCAGTTCTTC
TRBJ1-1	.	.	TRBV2	CASSLGQSEAFF	TGTGCCAGCAGTCTTGGACAGTCTGAAGCTTTCTTT
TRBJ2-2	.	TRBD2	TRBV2	CASRGLLENTGELFF	TGTGCCAGCAGGGGACTATTGGAGAACACCGGGGAGCTGTTTTTT
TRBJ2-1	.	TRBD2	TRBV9	CASSVADRASGPQSPFF	TGTGCCAGCAGCGTAGCGGATAGGGCTAGCGGACCCCAAAGTCCGTTCTTC